The 20 T cell receptor beta chains given below trace back to one sample, sequenced in a study of cytomegalovirus exposure and HLA in healthy donors. 60 Vbeta and 13 Jbeta primers were used in PCR. Libraries were prepared by immunoSEQ multiplex PCR; TCRdb keeps only in-frame clonotypes and omits some of them. The sample records roughly 98,000 clones, around 73% being singletons. The specimen was PBMCs. Source of these receptors: a man aged 35 to 55 in good health and CMV-seronegative.

This chain links TRBV19 with TRBJ2-3; a possible D gene is TRBD2 (6 bases). CDR1 is LNHDA, CDR2 SQIVND, per germline (reference sequence). V gave up 5 bases and J gave up 6 bases, with 12 bases separating them. CDR3 size: 13 residues. The CDR3 loop is CASSRAEGDTQYF. The CDR3 nucleotides read TGTGCCAGTAGTCGAGCGGAGGGGGATACGCAGTATTTT.

This chain joins TRBV6-1 and TRBJ1-3; 7 bases agree with TRBD1. The CDR3 extends over 17 amino acids. V lost 0 bases to trimming and J lost 2 bases; unmatched junction nucleotides: 7. Germline values: CDR1 MNHNS, CDR2 SASEGT. The DNA for the CDR3 is TGTGCCAGCAGTGAAGCGAGGGGGCAGGTTGCTGGAAACACCATATATTTT. Translation: CASSEARGQVAGNTIYF.

The rearrangement links TRBV10-2 to TRBJ1-2; 7 nucleotides line up with TRBD1. The CDR3 covers 13 residues. Looked up from germline, CDR1 is WSHSY and CDR2 is SAAADI. V lost 6 bases and J lost 3; bases outside the gene matches: 4. The CDR3: CASSRTGDYGYTF. In nucleotides, the CDR3 is TGCGCCAGCAGCAGGACAGGAGACTATGGCTACACCTTC.

This clone was seen a few times. The chain joins TRBV18 to TRBJ2-1, with 10 nucleotides matching TRBD2. The V gene end was trimmed by 2 bases and the J gene end by 9 bases; junction bases not matched to a gene: 16. This CDR3 spans 18 amino acids. Germline CDR1 KGHSH, CDR2 LQKENI. The CDR3 nucleotides are TGTGCCAGCTCACCAGATCTCCAAGCGGGAGGGACCCCCGGTGAGCAGTTCTTC. This encodes CASSPDLQAGGTPGEQFF. Full variable domain (remainder filled in from reference TRBV18 and TRBJ2-1): NAGVMQNPRHLVRRRGQEARLRCSPMKGHSHVYWYRQLPEEGLKFMVYLQKENIIDESGMPKERFSAEFPKEGPSILRIQQVVRGDSAAYFCASSPDLQAGGTPGEQFFGPGTRLTVL.

The table lists this clone with a count of one. The chain employs TRBV6-5 and TRBJ1-6, with 11 positions matching TRBD1. The trim removed 0 bases at V and 14 bases at J, leaving 9 bases unmatched. From germline, CDR1 is MNHEY and CDR2 SVGAGI. CDR3 length: 16 residues. The CDR3 DNA follows: TGTGCCAGCAGTTACTCTGGGACAGGGGGTCCGGGAACCCTCCACTTT. Its translation: CASSYSGTGGPGTLHF.

CDR3: CASSLGGDPYEQYF. For the CDR3, the DNA is TGTGCCAGCAGCCTTGGCGGGGACCCCTACGAGCAGTACTTC. The chain couples TRBV2 to TRBJ2-7; TRBD2 might be the D (6 bases). The CDR3 runs to 14 residues. The germline V gene encodes CDR1 SNHLY and CDR2 FYNNEI. V was cut by 6 bases and J by 2 bases, with 14 bases left in between.

The chain employs TRBV7-8 and TRBJ1-3; D ambiguous. The V end was cut by 5 bases, the J end by 0 bases, with 11 bases between. Germline lookup yields CDR1 SGHVS and CDR2 FQNEAQ. The CDR3 spans 15 residues. This CDR3 reads CASSPRFFSGNTIYF. Written as DNA, the CDR3 is TGTGCCAGCAGCCCCCGTTTTTTCTCTGGAAACACCATATATTTT.

This clone showed up just once. J is TRBJ1-1 and V is TRBV11-2; D might be TRBD1 (5 bases). The CDR3 is 15 amino acids. Germline CDR1 is SGHAT and CDR2 is FQNNGV. V dropped 4 bases and J dropped 0 bases, with 12 bases sitting between them. The CDR3 protein is CASSSATRVNTEAFF. CDR3 bases: TGTGCCAGCAGCTCCGCGACCAGGGTGAACACTGAAGCTTTCTTT.

This rearrangement joins TRBV14 to TRBJ1-3; D remains ambiguous. Trimming stripped 4 bases from V and 2 bases from J, with 9 bases between. This CDR3 has 14 amino acids. Germline lookup yields CDR1 SGHDN and CDR2 FVKESK. The CDR3 sequence is CASSLGGTGNTIYF. Written as DNA, the CDR3 is TGTGCCAGCAGCCTCGGCGGTACTGGAAACACCATATATTTT.

This clone has more than one count but fewer than ten. This chain uses TRBV4-2 with TRBJ2-1, with 11 bases matching TRBD2. With 0 bases clipped from V and 4 bases from J, the junction kept 2 bases outside the gene matches. Germline V gives CDR1 LGHNA, CDR2 YNFKEQ. The CDR3 totals 16 residues. The CDR3 reads CASSQDLAGGYNEQFF. The CDR3 coding sequence is TGTGCCAGCAGCCAAGATTTAGCGGGGGGGTACAATGAGCAGTTCTTC.

The J gene is TRBJ2-3, the V gene TRBV15; D may be TRBD1 (6 bases). Germline V gene data show CDR1 as LNHNV and CDR2 as YYDKDF (reference sequence). Deletions cut 6 bases from V and 6 bases from J, with 13 bases between. The CDR3 extends over 13 amino acids. CDR3 sequence: CATRGGWLDTQYF. The CDR3 bases are TGTGCCACCAGAGGGGGTTGGTTGGATACGCAGTATTTT.

V usage is TRBV28 and J usage is TRBJ1-5, with D unresolved. The CDR3 has 12 residues. V lost 9 bases and J lost 11, with 17 bases in between. Germline CDR1 MDHEN, CDR2 SYDVKM. CDR3 bases: TGTGCCAGTACCGGGCCGCGAGGGTCCCAGCATTTT. Its protein product is CASTGPRGSQHF. Complete variable domain (other parts from reference TRBV28 and TRBJ1-5): DVKVTQSSRYLVKRTGEKVFLECVQDMDHENMFWYRQDPGLGLRLIYFSYDVKMKEKGDIPEGYSVSREKKERFSLILESASTNQTSMYLCASTGPRGSQHFGDGTRLSIL.

The J gene is TRBJ1-1, the V gene TRBV10-1; 7 bases line up with TRBD1. The CDR3 is 13 residues long. J was trimmed by 1 base and V by 7 bases; bases with no gene match: 3. Germline V CDR1 and CDR2: WNHNN, SYGVQD (reference sequence). The CDR3 loop is CASMDRPNTEAFF. CDR3 coding DNA: TGCGCCAGCATGGACAGGCCGAACACTGAAGCTTTCTTT.

This clone has only one observation. The rearrangement joins TRBV5-1 to TRBJ2-5; 9 bases align to TRBD1. Germline-derived CDR1 and CDR2 are SGHRS and YFSETQ. Trimming removed 2 bases from V and 2 bases from J; junction bases left unmatched: 7. This CDR3 has 16 amino acids. The CDR3: CASSFGQGNDQETQYF. The CDR3 nucleotides are TGCGCCAGCAGCTTTGGACAGGGGAATGATCAAGAGACCCAGTACTTC.

Comment on this clone: A junction boundary mismatches the germline segment, possibly from a read error. The V gene is TRBV4-2, the J gene TRBJ2-2; possibly TRBD2 for D (6 bases). From germline, CDR1 is LGHNA and CDR2 YNFKEQ. The CDR3 is 15 amino acids. CDR3: CAGSPETSNTGELFF. The CDR3 coding sequence is TGTGCCGGCAGCCCTGAGACTAGTAACACCGGGGAGCTGTTTTTT.

Written as DNA, the CDR3 is TGTGCCAGCAGTTTTCGGGACAGGGGTCCTTACGAGCAGTACTTC. Amino acid sequence: CASSFRDRGPYEQYF. The chain joins TRBV27 to TRBJ2-7; TRBD1 matches at 10 bases. V dropped 3 bases and J dropped 4; count of bases not matched to a gene: 6. Germline CDR1 is MNHEY and CDR2 is SMNVEV (reference sequence). This CDR3 spans 15 amino acids.

This chain connects TRBV28 to TRBJ2-5; D possibly corresponds to TRBD2 (5 bases). The J call may be faulty, since TRBJ2-7 better matches the DNA end. The CDR3 sequence is 13 residues long. Looked up from germline, CDR1 is MDHEN and CDR2 is SYDVKM. CDR3 in amino acids: CASNRGSSYEQYF. The CDR3 DNA reads TGTGCCAGCAACCGGGGATCCTCCTACGAGCAGTACTTC.

This chain joins TRBV5-1 and TRBJ2-5; 9 nucleotides line up with TRBD1. The CDR3 length is 14 residues. Germline V lookup: CDR1 SGHRS, CDR2 YFSETQ. The V and J ends lost 4 bases and 5 bases, in that order; junction bases with no gene match: 6. For the CDR3, the DNA is TGCGCCAGCAGCCCCACAGGGGGCGAGGAGACCCAGTACTTC. Its protein product is CASSPTGGEETQYF.

This sequence joins TRBV4-2 and TRBJ2-7; TRBD2 matches 11 bases. V lost 2 bases to trimming and J lost 3 bases; unmatched junction nucleotides: 3. This CDR3 contains 15 residues. Germline CDR1 reads LGHNA; CDR2 reads YNFKEQ. The CDR3 region is CASSQMTSGNYEQYF. The CDR3 DNA follows: TGTGCCAGCAGCCAAATGACTAGCGGGAACTACGAGCAGTACTTC.

The chain carries TRBV5-5 and TRBJ2-1; 8 bases align to TRBD2. Germline CDR1 reads SGHKS; CDR2 reads YYEKEE (reference sequence). The CDR3 length is 15 residues. Trimming cost V 3 bases and J 3 bases; bases outside gene matches: 5. CDR3 in DNA: TGTGCCAGCAGCTCCCTAGCGGGCTTCTACAATGAGCAGTTCTTC. Translated, it gives CASSSLAGFYNEQFF.